This TCR beta chain appears in the sequencing data of a study of blood T cell repertoires in COVID-19. Here immunoSEQ multiplex PCR was the method, and the copy in TCRdb shows in-frame clones only, minus some. The table lists about 210,000 clones, about 85% of them singletons. The CDR3 totals 13 residues. The V end lost 6 bases, the J end lost 2 bases, and 10 bases lay between the germline ends. Sequencing was carried out using peripheral blood. The receptor was isolated from a middle-aged man with acute or convalescent COVID-19. The J gene is TRBJ1-2, the V gene TRBV12-3 or TRBV12-4; no clear D gene. CDR3 residues: CASSVQTNYGYTF. CDR3 DNA sequence: TGTGCCAGCAGCGTACAGACGAACTATGGCTACACCTTC.